This T cell receptor beta chain is drawn from a study of shared clonotypes between healthy human individuals. Method: immunoSEQ multiplex PCR; TCRdb's copy keeps in-frame clones and lacks some. The data hold over a million clones, with approximately 98.5% observed a single time. Trimming shortened V by 4 bases and J by 0 bases, and 10 bases separated the two germline ends. Germline CDR1 LNHDA, CDR2 SQIVND (reference sequence). The CDR3 consists of 15 residues. The source of this sequence is a man under 40 in good health. What was sequenced was naive CD4+ T cells sorted from blood. Subset specified: CD45RA+ positively selected. The chain recombines TRBV19 with TRBJ2-1; TRBD2 is a possible D gene (6 bases). As DNA, the CDR3 is TGTGCCAGTAGTAAGGACTACAGCTCCTACAATGAGCAGTTCTTC. Protein product: CASSKDYSSYNEQFF.